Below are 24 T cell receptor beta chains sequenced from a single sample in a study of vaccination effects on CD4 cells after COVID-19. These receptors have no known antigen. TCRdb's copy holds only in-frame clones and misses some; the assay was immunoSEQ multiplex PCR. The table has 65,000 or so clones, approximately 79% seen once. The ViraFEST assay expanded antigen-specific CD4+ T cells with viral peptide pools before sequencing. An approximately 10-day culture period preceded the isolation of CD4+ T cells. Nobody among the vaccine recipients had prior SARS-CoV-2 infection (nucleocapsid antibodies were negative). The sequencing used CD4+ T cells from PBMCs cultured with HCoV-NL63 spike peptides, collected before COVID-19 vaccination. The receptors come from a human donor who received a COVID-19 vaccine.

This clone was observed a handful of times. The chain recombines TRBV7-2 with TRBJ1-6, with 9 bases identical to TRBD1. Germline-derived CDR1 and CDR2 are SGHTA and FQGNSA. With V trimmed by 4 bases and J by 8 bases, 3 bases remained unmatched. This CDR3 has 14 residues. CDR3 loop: CASSSRTGDSPLHF. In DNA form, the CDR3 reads TGTGCCAGCAGCTCTAGGACAGGGGATTCACCCCTCCACTTT.

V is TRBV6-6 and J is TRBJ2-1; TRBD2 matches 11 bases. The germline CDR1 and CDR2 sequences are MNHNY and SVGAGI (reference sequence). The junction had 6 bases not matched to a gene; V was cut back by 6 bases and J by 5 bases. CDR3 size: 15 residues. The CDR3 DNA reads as TGTGCCAGCAGCCTTAGCGGGGGGGCCCACAATGAGCAGTTCTTC. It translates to CASSLSGGAHNEQFF.

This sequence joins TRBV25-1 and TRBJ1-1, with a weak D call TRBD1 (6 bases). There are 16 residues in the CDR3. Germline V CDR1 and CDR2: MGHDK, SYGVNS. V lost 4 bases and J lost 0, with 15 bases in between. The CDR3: CASSARVGTMNTEAFF. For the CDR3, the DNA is TGTGCCAGCAGTGCAAGGGTGGGGACAATGAACACTGAAGCTTTCTTT.

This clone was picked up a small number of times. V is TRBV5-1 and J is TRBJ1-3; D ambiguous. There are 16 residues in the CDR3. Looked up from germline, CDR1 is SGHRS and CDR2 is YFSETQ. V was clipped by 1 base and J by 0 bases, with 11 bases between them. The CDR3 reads CASSLSSTSSGNTIYF. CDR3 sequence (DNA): TGCGCCAGCAGCTTGAGCTCGACTTCCTCTGGAAACACCATATATTTT.

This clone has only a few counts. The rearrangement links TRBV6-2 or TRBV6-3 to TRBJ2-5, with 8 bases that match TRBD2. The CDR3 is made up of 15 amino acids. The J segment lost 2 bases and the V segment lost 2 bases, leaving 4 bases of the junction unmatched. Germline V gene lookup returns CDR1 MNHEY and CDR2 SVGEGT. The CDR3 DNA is TGTGCCAGCAGTTACGCCGGGACTAGACAAGAGACCCAGTACTTC. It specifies CASSYAGTRQETQYF.

The CDR3 spells CASRDTGNGETQYF. The CDR3, as DNA: TGTGCCAGCAGAGATACAGGGAACGGAGAGACCCAGTACTTC. The chain uses TRBV2 and TRBJ2-5; TRBD1 might be the D (6 bases). Germline V gene sequence: CDR1 SNHLY, CDR2 FYNNEI. The length of the CDR3 is 14 residues. Trimming removed 6 bases at V and 4 bases at J, with 15 bases between.

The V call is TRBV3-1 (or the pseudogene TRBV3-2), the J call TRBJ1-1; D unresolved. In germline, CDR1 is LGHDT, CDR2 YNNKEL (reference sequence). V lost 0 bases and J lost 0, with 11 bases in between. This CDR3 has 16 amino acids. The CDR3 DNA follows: TGTGCCAGCAGCCAAGAGGCGTCCCCTATGAACACTGAAGCTTTCTTT. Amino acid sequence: CASSQEASPMNTEAFF.

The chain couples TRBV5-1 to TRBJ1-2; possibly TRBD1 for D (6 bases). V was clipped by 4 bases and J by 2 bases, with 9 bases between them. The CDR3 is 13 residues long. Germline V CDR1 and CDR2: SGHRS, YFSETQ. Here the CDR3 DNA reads TGCGCCAGCAGCGGGACACCGAACTATGGCTACACCTTC. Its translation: CASSGTPNYGYTF.

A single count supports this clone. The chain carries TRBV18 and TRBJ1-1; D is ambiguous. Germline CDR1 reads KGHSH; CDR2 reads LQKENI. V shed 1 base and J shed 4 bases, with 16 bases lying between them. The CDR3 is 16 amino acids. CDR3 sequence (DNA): TGTGCCAGCTCACCACGGAATCCGGGCATGGGCACTGAAGCTTTCTTT. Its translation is CASSPRNPGMGTEAFF.

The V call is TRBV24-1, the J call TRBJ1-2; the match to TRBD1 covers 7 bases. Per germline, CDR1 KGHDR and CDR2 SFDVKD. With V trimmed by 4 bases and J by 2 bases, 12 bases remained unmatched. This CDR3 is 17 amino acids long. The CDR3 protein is CATSDHSPGQRNYGYTF. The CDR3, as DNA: TGTGCCACCAGTGACCACTCTCCGGGACAGAGGAACTATGGCTACACCTTC.

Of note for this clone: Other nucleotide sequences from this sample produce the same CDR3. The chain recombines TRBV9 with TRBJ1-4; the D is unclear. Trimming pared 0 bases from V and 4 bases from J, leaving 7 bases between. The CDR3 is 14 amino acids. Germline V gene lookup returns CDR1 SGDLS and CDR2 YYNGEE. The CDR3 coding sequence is TGTGCCAGCAGCGTAGGAGGGATTAATGAAAAACTGTTTTTT. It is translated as CASSVGGINEKLFF. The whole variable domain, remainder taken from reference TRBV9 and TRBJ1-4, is DSGVTQTPKHLITATGQRVTLRCSPRSGDLSVYWYQQSLDQGLQFLIQYYNGEERAKGNILERFSAQQFPDLHSELNLSSLELGDSALYFCASSVGGINEKLFFGSGTQLSVL.

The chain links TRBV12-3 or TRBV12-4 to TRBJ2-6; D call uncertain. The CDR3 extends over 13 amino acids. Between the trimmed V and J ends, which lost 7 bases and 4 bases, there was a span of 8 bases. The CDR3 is CASTEAGANVLTF. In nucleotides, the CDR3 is TGTGCCAGCACAGAGGCAGGGGCCAACGTCCTGACTTTC.

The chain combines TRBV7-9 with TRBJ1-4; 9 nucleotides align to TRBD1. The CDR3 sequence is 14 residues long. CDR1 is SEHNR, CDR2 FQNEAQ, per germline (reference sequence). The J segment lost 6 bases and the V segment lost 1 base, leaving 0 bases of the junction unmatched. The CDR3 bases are TGTGCCAGCAGCTTAGGGACAGGGGATGAAAAACTGTTTTTT. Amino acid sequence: CASSLGTGDEKLFF.

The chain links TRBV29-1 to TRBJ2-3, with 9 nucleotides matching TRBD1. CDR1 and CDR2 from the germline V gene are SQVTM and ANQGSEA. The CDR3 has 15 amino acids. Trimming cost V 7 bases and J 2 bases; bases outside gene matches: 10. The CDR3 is CSALRQGVPTDTQYF. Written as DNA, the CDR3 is TGCAGCGCCCTGAGACAGGGGGTTCCCACAGATACGCAGTATTTT.

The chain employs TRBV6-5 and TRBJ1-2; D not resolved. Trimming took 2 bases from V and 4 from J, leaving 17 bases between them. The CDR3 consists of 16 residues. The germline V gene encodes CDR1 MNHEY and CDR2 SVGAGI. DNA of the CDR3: TGTGCCAGCAGTTACCTAAGGGTCTCGGGCAGCTATGGCTACACCTTC. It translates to CASSYLRVSGSYGYTF.

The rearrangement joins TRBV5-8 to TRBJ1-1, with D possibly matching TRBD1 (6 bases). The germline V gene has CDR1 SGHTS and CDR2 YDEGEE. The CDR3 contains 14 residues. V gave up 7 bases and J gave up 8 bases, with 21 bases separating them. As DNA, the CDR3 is TGTGCCAGCCCTGTTTGGGGGGACAAAAGAGAAGCTTTCTTT. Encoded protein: CASPVWGDKREAFF.

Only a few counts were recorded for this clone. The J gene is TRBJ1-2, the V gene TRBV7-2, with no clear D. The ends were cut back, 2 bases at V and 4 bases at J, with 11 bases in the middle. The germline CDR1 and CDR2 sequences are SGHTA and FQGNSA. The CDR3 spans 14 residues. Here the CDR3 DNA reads TGTGCCAGCAGCTTATTGGGAACTAGCTATGGCTACACCTTC. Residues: CASSLLGTSYGYTF. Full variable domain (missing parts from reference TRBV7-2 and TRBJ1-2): GAGVSQSPSNKVTEKGKDVELRCDPISGHTALYWYRQSLGQGLEFLIYFQGNSAPDKSGLPSDRFSAERTGGSVSTLTIQRTQQEDSAVYLCASSLLGTSYGYTFGSGTRLTVV.

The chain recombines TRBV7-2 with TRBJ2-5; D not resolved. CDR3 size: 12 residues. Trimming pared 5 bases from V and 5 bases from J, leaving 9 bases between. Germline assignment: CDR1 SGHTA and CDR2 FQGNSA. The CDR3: CASSTSQETQYF. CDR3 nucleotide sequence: TGTGCCAGCAGCACCTCACAGGAGACCCAGTACTTC.

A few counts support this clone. CDR3 loop: CASSPPANTGELFF. CDR3 sequence (DNA): TGTGCCAGCAGTCCACCCGCGAACACCGGGGAGCTGTTTTTT. V and J are TRBV6-6 and TRBJ2-2, with unresolved D. The germline V gene has CDR1 MNHNY and CDR2 SVGAGI (reference sequence). This CDR3 is built from 14 residues. V lost 5 bases to trimming and J lost 0 bases, with 7 bases between them.

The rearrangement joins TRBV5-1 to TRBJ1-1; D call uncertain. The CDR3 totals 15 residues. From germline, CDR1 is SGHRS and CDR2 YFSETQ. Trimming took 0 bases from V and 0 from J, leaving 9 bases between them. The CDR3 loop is CASSLAGVMNTEAFF. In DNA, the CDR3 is TGCGCCAGCAGCTTGGCTGGGGTAATGAACACTGAAGCTTTCTTT.

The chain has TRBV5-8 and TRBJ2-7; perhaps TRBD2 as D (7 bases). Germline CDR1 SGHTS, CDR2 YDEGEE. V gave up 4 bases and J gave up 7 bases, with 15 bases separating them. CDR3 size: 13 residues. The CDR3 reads CASSLRRGGEQYV. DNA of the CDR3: TGTGCCAGCAGCCTACGGAGGGGGGGAGAGCAGTACGTC.

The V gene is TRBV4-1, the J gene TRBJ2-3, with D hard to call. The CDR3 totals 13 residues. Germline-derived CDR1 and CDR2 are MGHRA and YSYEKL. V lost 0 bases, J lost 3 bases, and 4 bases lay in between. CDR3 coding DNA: TGCGCCAGCAGCCAAGAACAGACAGATACGCAGTATTTT. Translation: CASSQEQTDTQYF.

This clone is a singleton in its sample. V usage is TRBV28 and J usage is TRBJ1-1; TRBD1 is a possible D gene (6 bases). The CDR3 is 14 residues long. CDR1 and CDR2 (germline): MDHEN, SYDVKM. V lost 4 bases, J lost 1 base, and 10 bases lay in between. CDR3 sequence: CASSSPGQNTEAFF. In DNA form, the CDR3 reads TGTGCCAGCAGTTCGCCGGGACAGAACACTGAAGCTTTCTTT.

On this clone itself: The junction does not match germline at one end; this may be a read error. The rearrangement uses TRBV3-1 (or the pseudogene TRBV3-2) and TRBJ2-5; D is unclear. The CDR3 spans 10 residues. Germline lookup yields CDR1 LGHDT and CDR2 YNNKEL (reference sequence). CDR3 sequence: CASSQGTQYF. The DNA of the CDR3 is TGTGCCAGCAGCCAAGGGACCCAGTACTTC.